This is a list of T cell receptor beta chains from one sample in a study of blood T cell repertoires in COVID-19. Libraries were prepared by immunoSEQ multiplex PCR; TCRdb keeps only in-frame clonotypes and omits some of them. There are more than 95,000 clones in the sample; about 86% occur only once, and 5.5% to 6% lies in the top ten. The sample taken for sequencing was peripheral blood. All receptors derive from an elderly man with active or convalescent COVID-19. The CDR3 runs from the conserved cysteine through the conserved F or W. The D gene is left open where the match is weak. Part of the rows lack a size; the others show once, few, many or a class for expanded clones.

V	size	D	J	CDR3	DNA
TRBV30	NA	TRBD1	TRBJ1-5	CAWRVTGGSNQPQHF	TGTGCCTGGAGAGTTACAGGGGGCAGCAATCAGCCCCAGCATTTT
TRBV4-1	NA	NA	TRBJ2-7	CASSRQESSYEQYF	TGCGCCAGCAGCCGACAGGAAAGCTCCTACGAGCAGTACTTC
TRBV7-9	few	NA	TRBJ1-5	CASSQEAGDNQPQHF	TGTGCCAGCAGCCAAGAAGCAGGCGACAATCAGCCCCAGCATTTT
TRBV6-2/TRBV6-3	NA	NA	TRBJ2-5	CASSPGGEPVQETQYF	TGTGCCAGCAGTCCCGGGGGAGAACCGGTCCAAGAGACCCAGTACTTC
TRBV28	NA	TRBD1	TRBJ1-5	CASFVPGQGARGNQPQHF	TGTGCCAGCTTTGTACCGGGACAGGGGGCGAGGGGCAATCAGCCCCAGCATTTT
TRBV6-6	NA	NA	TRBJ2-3	CASTPSGLEDTQYF	TGTGCCAGTACCCCCAGCGGGCTCGAGGATACGCAGTATTTT
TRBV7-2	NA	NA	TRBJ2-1	CASSFSQVNEQFF	TGTGCCAGCAGCTTCTCCCAGGTGAATGAGCAGTTCTTC
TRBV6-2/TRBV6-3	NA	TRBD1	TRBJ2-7	CASSYSSRGLPLQYF	TGTGCCAGCAGTTACTCGAGCAGGGGGCTGCCTTTGCAGTACTTC
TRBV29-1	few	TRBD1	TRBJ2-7	CSVRDSFSYEQYF	TGCAGCGTTCGGGACAGCTTCTCCTACGAGCAGTACTTC
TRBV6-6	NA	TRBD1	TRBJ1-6	CASSPQDRVNSPPHF	TGTGCCAGCAGCCCCCAAGACAGGGTAAATTCACCCCCCCACTTT
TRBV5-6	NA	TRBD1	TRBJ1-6	CASSVYGTAYNSPLHF	TGTGCCAGCAGCGTATACGGGACAGCCTATAATTCACCCCTCCACTTT
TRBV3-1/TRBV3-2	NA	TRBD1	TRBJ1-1	CASSLQGGGGTEAFF	TGTGCCAGCAGCCTACAGGGGGGGGGAGGCACTGAAGCTTTCTTT
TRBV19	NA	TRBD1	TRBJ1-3	CASTGDRPSGNTIYF	TGTGCCAGTACCGGGGACAGGCCCTCTGGAAACACCATATATTTT
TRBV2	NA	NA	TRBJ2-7	CASSALAYEQYF	TGTGCCAGCAGTGCACTAGCTTACGAGCAGTACTTC
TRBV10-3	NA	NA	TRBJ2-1	CAISESSSDGSEQFF	TGTGCCATCAGTGAGTCGTCTAGCGATGGGAGTGAGCAGTTCTTC
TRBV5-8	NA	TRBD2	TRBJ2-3	CASRVAGGTDTQYF	TGTGCCAGCAGGGTAGCGGGGGGCACAGATACGCAGTATTTT
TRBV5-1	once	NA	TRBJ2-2	CASSLQAGELFF	TGCGCCAGCAGCTTGCAGGCCGGGGAGCTGTTTTTT
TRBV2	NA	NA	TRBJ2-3	CASNGQGLTDTQYF	TGTGCCAGTAACGGGCAGGGGCTGACGGATACGCAGTATTTT
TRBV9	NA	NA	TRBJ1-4	CASSPRTFATNEKLFF	TGTGCCAGCAGCCCCAGAACCTTTGCAACTAATGAAAAACTGTTTTTT
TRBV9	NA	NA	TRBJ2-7	CASSVVCRTITPYEQYF	TGTGCCAGCAGCGTAGTCTGTCGGACTATTACTCCATACGAGCAGTACTTC
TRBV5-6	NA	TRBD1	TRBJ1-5	CASSKTGGSGDQPQHF	TGTGCCAGCAGCAAAACAGGGGGCTCTGGCGATCAGCCCCAGCATTTT
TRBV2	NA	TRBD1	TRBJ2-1	CARSARTGTGIDEQFF	TGTGCCAGGTCGGCAAGGACCGGGACAGGGATCGATGAGCAGTTCTTC
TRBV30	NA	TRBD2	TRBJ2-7	CAWSVLRGGGEQYF	TGTGCCTGGAGTGTACTGCGGGGGGGCGGGGAGCAGTACTTC
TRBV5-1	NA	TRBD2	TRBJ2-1	CASSYIAGGNNEQFF	TGCGCCAGCAGTTACATAGCGGGGGGTAATAATGAGCAGTTCTTC
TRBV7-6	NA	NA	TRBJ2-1	CASSPVAGSSYNEQFF	TGTGCCAGCAGCCCGGTGGCGGGGAGCTCCTACAATGAGCAGTTCTTC
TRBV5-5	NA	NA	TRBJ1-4	CASSLWGGEKLFF	TGTGCCAGCAGCCTTTGGGGGGGCGAAAAACTGTTTTTT
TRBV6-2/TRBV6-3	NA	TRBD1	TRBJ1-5	CASSPAGQRNQPQHF	TGTGCCAGCAGCCCCGCGGGACAGAGAAATCAGCCCCAGCATTTT
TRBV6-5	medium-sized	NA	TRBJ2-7	CATIRGGYEQYF	TGTGCCACCATCCGGGGTGGGTACGAGCAGTACTTC
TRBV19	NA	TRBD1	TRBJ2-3	CASSQPGQQDTQYF	TGTGCCAGTAGCCAACCGGGACAGCAAGATACGCAGTATTTT
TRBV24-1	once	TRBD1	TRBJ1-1	CATSDETGATAFF	TGTGCCACCAGTGATGAGACAGGGGCGACAGCTTTCTTT
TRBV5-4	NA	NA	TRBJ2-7	CASSQNYEQYF	TGTGCCAGCAGCCAGAACTACGAGCAGTACTTC
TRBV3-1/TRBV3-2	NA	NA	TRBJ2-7	CASSLVGGNYEQYF	TGTGCCAGCAGCCTCGTCGGCGGTAACTACGAGCAGTACTTC
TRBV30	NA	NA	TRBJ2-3	CAWSLGADTQYF	TGTGCCTGGAGCCTGGGAGCAGATACGCAGTATTTT
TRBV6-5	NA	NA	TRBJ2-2	CASSYFWQGGTGELFF	TGTGCCAGCAGTTACTTCTGGCAGGGTGGCACCGGGGAGCTGTTTTTT
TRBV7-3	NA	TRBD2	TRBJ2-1	CASSQGAAGGFNEQFF	TGTGCCAGCAGCCAAGGGGCAGCGGGGGGCTTCAATGAGCAGTTCTTC
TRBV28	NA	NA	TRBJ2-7	CASSLAPPDSSSYEQYF	TGTGCCAGCAGTTTAGCCCCCCCGGACAGTAGCTCCTACGAGCAGTACTTC
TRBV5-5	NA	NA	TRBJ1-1	CASSLQSGASTEAFF	TGTGCCAGCAGCTTGCAATCTGGGGCGAGCACTGAAGCTTTCTTT
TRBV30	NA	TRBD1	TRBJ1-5	CAWSDKLAYGTGDVWGNQPQHF	TGTGCCTGGAGTGACAAGTTAGCATACGGGACAGGGGATGTCTGGGGCAATCAGCCCCAGCATTTT
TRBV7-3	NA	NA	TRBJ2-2	CASRISGTNTGELFF	TGTGCCAGCAGAATTAGCGGTACCAACACCGGGGAGCTGTTTTTT
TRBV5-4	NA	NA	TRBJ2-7	CASSLGSSNEGYF	TGTGCCAGCAGCTTGGGGTCATCCAACGAGGGGTACTTC
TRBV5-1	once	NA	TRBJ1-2	CASSLRPDGGLYGYTF	TGCGCCAGCAGCTTACGGCCCGACGGAGGGCTCTATGGCTACACCTTC
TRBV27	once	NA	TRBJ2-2	CASSLSPGTPAGELFF	TGTGCCAGCAGTTTATCCCCAGGGACTCCCGCGGGGGAGCTGTTTTTT
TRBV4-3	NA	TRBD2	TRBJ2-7	CASSPRSAGGEQYF	TGCGCCAGCAGCCCCCGTTCAGCGGGAGGGGAGCAGTACTTC
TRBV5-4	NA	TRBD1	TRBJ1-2	CASRGQGEGNYGYTF	TGTGCCAGCAGGGGACAGGGGGAAGGGAACTATGGCTACACCTTC
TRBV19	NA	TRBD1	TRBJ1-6	CASNPGQPNSPLHF	TGTGCCAGTAATCCGGGACAGCCGAATTCACCCCTCCACTTT
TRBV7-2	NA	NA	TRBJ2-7	CASSPRQGLYEQYF	TGTGCCAGCAGCCCGAGACAGGGACTCTACGAGCAGTACTTC